The clone carrying this T cell receptor beta chain was seen only a few times. TCRdb fed the RT-PCR reads into MiXCR, producing one record per CDR3 protein. The sample includes over 350,000 distinct CDR3 sequences, 16% of them seen just once. V lost 3 bases to trimming and J lost 4 bases, with 12 bases between them. The CDR3 has 14 residues. This sample stems from a study of patients and donors after allogeneic stem cell transplantation. Input material: blood, either unsorted or a sorted T cell fraction (not recorded which). This rearrangement joins TRBV12-3 or TRBV12-4 to TRBJ2-5; either TRBD1 or TRBD2 may fit D (6 bases each). This TCR was sampled from a human donor who was either an allogeneic HSCT recipient or a stem cell or donor lymphocyte infusion donor (not recorded which). It is not recorded whose cells these are; they may come from a transplant donor. CDR3 residues: CASSFGGPGETQYF. The CDR3 DNA sequence: TGTGCCAGCAGTTTTGGGGGGCCGGGAGAGACCCAGTACTTC.